These 10 T cell receptor beta chains share one sample of origin, sequenced in a study of T cells in Graves' hyperthyroidism and ophthalmopathy (dated by TCRdb to about 2019). Libraries were built with multiplex PCR. The run used an Illumina HiSeq 2000. The TCR beta CDR3 regions were amplified from RNA transcripts. A first-round RT-PCR of the TCR CDR3 used the HTBI primer set with the Qiagen OneStep RT-PCR kit. TCRdb redid the processing of the public reads, applying fastp at Q25 and MiXCR, and retained in-frame beta chains. Every CDR3 protein is listed once, alongside the most common genes and DNA of its rows. A total of about 59,000 distinct CDR3 sequences appear in this sample, approximately 50% of them only once. The ten largest account for more than 3% of the sample. Sequenced material: blood. These receptors all come from a woman in her fifties or sixties with Graves' ophthalmopathy.

This clonotype has ten or more counts. The chain carries TRBV18 and TRBJ2-7; D is possibly TRBD1 (6 bases). In germline, CDR1 is KGHSH, CDR2 LQKENI. V was shortened by 2 bases and J by 2 bases, with 10 bases between the two germline ends. CDR3 size: 14 residues. CDR3 DNA: TGTGCCAGCTCACCAGGGACACCTGCCTACGAGCAGTACTTC. Residues: CASSPGTPAYEQYF.

This clonotype was recorded many times. This rearrangement joins TRBV11-3 to TRBJ2-2; 15 bases agree with TRBD2. Germline V gene data show CDR1 as SGHNT and CDR2 as YENEEA. This CDR3 spans 18 amino acids. V dropped 8 bases and J dropped 5; count of bases not matched to a gene: 12. CDR3: CASGRTSGRGRITGELFF. CDR3 in DNA: TGTGCCAGCGGCAGGACTAGCGGGAGGGGCCGAATTACCGGGGAGCTGTTTTTT.

Ten or more counts support this clonotype. This chain connects TRBV27 to TRBJ2-7, with a weak D call TRBD1 (5 bases). The CDR3 contains 14 residues. The germline V gene has CDR1 MNHEY and CDR2 SMNVEV (reference sequence). Trimming cost V 5 bases and J 1 base, with 12 bases left between them. The CDR3 loop reads CASSPGDRSYEQYF. Here the CDR3 DNA reads TGTGCCAGCAGTCCCGGCGACAGATCCTACGAGCAGTACTTC.

This clonotype appeared many times. V is TRBV20-1 and J is TRBJ2-1, with TRBD2 matching over 9 bases. V gave up 1 base and J gave up 4 bases; unmatched junction bases: 2. This CDR3 is 14 amino acids long. Germline V CDR1 and CDR2: DFQATT, SNEGSKA (reference sequence). Here the CDR3 reads CSARGLAEYNEQFF. CDR3 in DNA: TGCAGTGCTAGAGGACTAGCGGAATACAATGAGCAGTTCTTC.

The V gene is TRBV27, the J gene TRBJ1-3, with D tentatively TRBD1 (5 bases). Germline loops: CDR1 MNHEY, CDR2 SMNVEV (reference sequence). The CDR3 spans 13 residues. The V and J ends lost 4 bases and 4 bases respectively, with 8 bases between them. CDR3 sequence reads: CASSWTYGNTIYF. The CDR3 DNA reads TGTGCCAGCAGTTGGACATACGGAAACACCATATATTTT.

As for this clonotype: The CDR3 ends on some other residue instead of the conserved phenylalanine or tryptophan, so this is likely a read error. The rearrangement links TRBV6-5 to TRBJ1-2; D not certain. CDR3 length: 14 amino acids. CDR1 and CDR2 from the germline V gene are MNHEY and SVGAGI. This chain's CDR3 is CASGYSSGNYGYTL. CDR3 sequence (DNA): TGTGCCAGCGGTTACTCGTCAGGTAACTATGGCTACACCCTC.

This clonotype was seen ten or more times. The chain couples TRBV28 to TRBJ2-3; D is uncertain. Germline V gives CDR1 MDHEN, CDR2 SYDVKM. V was pared by 2 bases and J by 6 bases, with 6 bases between. This CDR3 is built from 12 residues. As DNA, the CDR3 is TGTGCCAGCAGTTTAGTGACGGATACGCAGTATTTT. Its protein is CASSLVTDTQYF.

This chain connects TRBV12-3 or TRBV12-4 to TRBJ2-7, with 7 bases that match TRBD1. CDR3 size: 16 residues. V dropped 3 bases and J dropped 4; count of bases not matched to a gene: 12. The chain's CDR3 is CASSLHTGTAAYEQYF. The CDR3 region has the DNA TGTGCCAGCAGTTTGCACACCGGGACAGCAGCATACGAGCAGTACTTC.

Comment on this clonotype: Compared with germline, one end of the junction differs, possibly owing to a read error. The chain has TRBV6-1 and TRBJ2-7; unclear D gene. Germline V gene data show CDR1 as MNHNS and CDR2 as SASEGT. The CDR3 runs to 14 residues. CDR3 in DNA: TGTGCCATCAGTGAAGGAGAACTTGCCTACGAGCAGTACTTC. This codes for CAISEGELAYEQYF.

In this sample, this clonotype turned up many times. The rearrangement links TRBV6-1 to TRBJ2-2; a possible D gene is TRBD1 (7 bases). CDR3 size: 15 residues. Trimming took off 3 bases at V and 0 bases at J, with 8 bases between the two ends. Germline assignment: CDR1 MNHNS and CDR2 SASEGT. In nucleotides, the CDR3 is TGTGCCAGCAGTGACAGGGGGGCGAACACCGGGGAGCTGTTTTTT. Residues: CASSDRGANTGELFF.